The entry below describes one TCR beta chain. These data are taken from a study of low-dose radiotherapy and immunotherapy resistance in tumors. Study information: Cohort 1 was treated with 0.5 Gy per fraction at 2-week intervals, amounting to 6.5 Gy overall. Intravenous cyclophosphamide at 200 mg/m2 preceded radiation and immunotherapy by one day, every two weeks.

Time point described: before trial treatment. TRAV- and TRBV-specific primers, spanning alpha and beta chains, primed first-strand cDNA. With a constant-region primer and a V-primer adapter, TCRs were subjected to around 18 PCR cycles of amplification. TCRdb independently ran MiXCR on the reads; one entry per CDR3 protein. The sample shows 35,000 to 45,000 distinct CDR3 sequences, around 30% of them seen only once. This CDR3 is 14 amino acids long. CDR1 and CDR2 (germline): MNHEY, SVGEGT. Trimming at V came to 5 bases and at J to 7 bases, leaving 6 bases not matched to a gene. The chain carries TRBV6-2 or TRBV6-3 and TRBJ2-2; 8 bases match TRBD1. The TCR comes from a male donor with gallbladder cancer. The specimen was PBMCs, collected before treatment. The DNA for the CDR3 is TGTGCCAGCAGTGGACAGGGAGGCGGCGGGGAGCTGTTTTTT. This translates into CASSGQGGGGELFF.